This T cell receptor beta chain was observed in a study of CD8+ T cells in alopecia areata. Study as a whole: Treated patients' severity was scored by percentage of affected scalp area.

Trimming cost V 2 bases and J 7 bases; bases outside gene matches: 10. Germline CDR1 and CDR2: GTSNPN and SVGIG (reference sequence). This CDR3 has 15 amino acids. Sequencing templates came from extracted RNA that was reverse transcribed into cDNA. The repertoire was sequenced with immunoSEQ multiplex PCR; TCRdb's copy has only in-frame clones and lacks some. Altogether about 160,000 clones are present, about two thirds being singletons, with the ten largest covering roughly 0.91%. Treatment in this sample: oral pan-JAK inhibitor, 5-10 mg twice daily. This chain links TRBV30 with TRBJ1-2; TRBD1 matches at 10 bases. Sequenced here: CD4+ T cells sorted from blood, sampled at week 4, from a patient treated with tofacitinib. The sequence was obtained from a human donor with alopecia areata. Here the CDR3 DNA reads TGTGCCTGGAGTACCTACCGGGACAGGGGAGGTGGCTACACCTTC. It encodes CAWSTYRDRGGGYTF.